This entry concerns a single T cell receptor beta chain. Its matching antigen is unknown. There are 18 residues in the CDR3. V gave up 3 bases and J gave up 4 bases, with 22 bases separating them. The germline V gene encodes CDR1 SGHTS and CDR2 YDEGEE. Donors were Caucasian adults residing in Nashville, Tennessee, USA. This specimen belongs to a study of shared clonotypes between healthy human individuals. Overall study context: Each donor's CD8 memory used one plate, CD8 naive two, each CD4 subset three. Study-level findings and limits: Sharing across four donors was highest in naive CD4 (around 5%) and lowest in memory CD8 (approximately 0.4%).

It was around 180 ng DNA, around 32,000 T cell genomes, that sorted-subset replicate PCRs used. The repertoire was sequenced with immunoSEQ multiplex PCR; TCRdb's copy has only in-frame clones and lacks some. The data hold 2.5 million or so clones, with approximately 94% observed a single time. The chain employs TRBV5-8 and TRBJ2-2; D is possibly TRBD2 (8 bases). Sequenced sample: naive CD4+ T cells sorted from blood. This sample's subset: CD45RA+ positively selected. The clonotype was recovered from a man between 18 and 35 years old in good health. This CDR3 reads CASSSREGAGRVTGELFF. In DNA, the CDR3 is TGTGCCAGCAGCTCCCGGGAGGGGGCAGGGCGGGTCACCGGGGAGCTGTTTTTT.